This T cell receptor (beta chain) was recorded in a study of technical replicates of blood from a handful of donors. The ends were cut back, 6 bases at V and 4 bases at J, with 9 bases in the middle. The CDR3 spans 13 residues. Per the germline V gene, CDR1 is LNHDA and CDR2 is SQIVND (reference sequence). Here immunoSEQ multiplex PCR was the method, and the copy in TCRdb shows in-frame clones only, minus some. The data hold about 82,000 clones, with under 96% observed a single time. This rearrangement joins TRBV19 to TRBJ2-2; D is perhaps TRBD1 (6 bases). The sequenced sample was T cells isolated from PBMCs. This sequence was found in a human donor in good health. Written as DNA, the CDR3 is TGTGCCAGTAGGGGGGCGGGCACCGGGGAGCTGTTTTTT. It yields the protein CASRGAGTGELFF.